A selection of T cell receptor beta chains follows, all from one sample in a study of blood T cell repertoires in COVID-19. The protocol was immunoSEQ multiplex PCR, while the TCRdb copy is restricted to in-frame clones and leaves out a portion. The sample includes some 130,000 clones, about nine tenths seen only once; the top ten take approximately 4.5%. Sequenced material: PBMCs or T cells enriched from blood (not recorded which). Every receptor here comes from a man in his forties or fifties who had recovered from COVID-19. The CDR3 runs from the conserved cysteine through the conserved F or W. Fields, in order: V gene, clone size, J gene, D gene, CDR3 DNA, CDR3 protein. A D gene is named only where the DNA matches it firmly. Some rows mark clone size as missing; the rest say once, few, many or name a class of expanded clone.

V: TRBV30; size: .; J: TRBJ1-2; D: .; DNA: TGTGCCTGGAGTGTCACAGGGCGACATGGCTACACCTTC; CDR3: CAWSVTGRHGYTF
V: TRBV19; size: few; J: TRBJ2-5; D: .; DNA: TGTGCCAGTAGCGAATTCGGACGGGGGGAGACCCAGTACTTC; CDR3: CASSEFGRGETQYF
V: TRBV4-3; size: .; J: TRBJ1-2; D: TRBD1; DNA: TGCGCCAGCAGCCAAGGGGGGCCAGGGGGTTACTATGGCTACACCTTC; CDR3: CASSQGGPGGYYGYTF
V: TRBV6-1; size: .; J: TRBJ1-5; D: .; DNA: TGTGCCAGCAGTGAATGGACGAGGGTAGATCAGCCCCAGCATTTT; CDR3: CASSEWTRVDQPQHF
V: TRBV7-3; size: .; J: TRBJ2-3; D: TRBD2; DNA: TGTGCCAGCAGCGTTAGCGGGGGGGCTCCAGATACGCAGTATTTT; CDR3: CASSVSGGAPDTQYF
V: TRBV6-2/TRBV6-3; size: .; J: TRBJ2-4; D: TRBD1; DNA: TGTGCCAGCAGCCGAGGACGGTCAGGGGACAGGGGAATCATTCAGTACTTC; CDR3: CASSRGRSGDRGIIQYF
V: TRBV28; size: .; J: TRBJ1-1; D: .; DNA: TGTGCCAGCAGTAACACGAACACTGAAGCTTTCTTT; CDR3: CASSNTNTEAFF
V: TRBV9; size: once; J: TRBJ2-1; D: TRBD1; DNA: TGTGCCAGCACCCGTAGTCGGGTTTCGACAGGGGCCTACAATGAGCAGTTCTTC; CDR3: CASTRSRVSTGAYNEQFF
V: TRBV5-4; size: .; J: TRBJ2-3; D: TRBD2; DNA: TGTGCCAGCAGCCCGGGACTAGCGCCAGATACGCAGTATTTT; CDR3: CASSPGLAPDTQYF
V: TRBV28; size: .; J: TRBJ2-4; D: TRBD2; DNA: TGTGCCAGCAGTAGGACTAGCGGTAGTATAGCCAAAAACATTCAGTACTTC; CDR3: CASSRTSGSIAKNIQYF
V: TRBV11-1; size: .; J: TRBJ2-3; D: TRBD2; DNA: TGTGCCAGCAGCCCGATTGGTAGCGGGAGCACAGATACGCAGTATTTT; CDR3: CASSPIGSGSTDTQYF
V: TRBV6-1; size: .; J: TRBJ1-1; D: .; DNA: TGTGCCAGCAGTGAAGCAAGTCGACAGAACACTGAAGCTTTCTTT; CDR3: CASSEASRQNTEAFF
V: TRBV6-1; size: .; J: TRBJ1-2; D: .; DNA: TGTGCCAGCAGTGAAGCCTCGGTCTATGGCTACACCTTC; CDR3: CASSEASVYGYTF
V: TRBV5-1; size: .; J: TRBJ1-6; D: .; DNA: TGCGCCAGCAGCCCCCAGGCCGTGGAACTCAACTATAATTCACCCCTCCACTTT; CDR3: CASSPQAVELNYNSPLHF
V: TRBV7-8; size: .; J: TRBJ1-4; D: .; DNA: TGTGCCAGCAGCCTGGGGCAACTCCCCGAAAAACTGTTTTTT; CDR3: CASSLGQLPEKLFF
V: TRBV5-5; size: .; J: TRBJ2-2; D: .; DNA: TGTGCCAGCACCCGGCGGGGCCCGAACACCGGGGAGCTGTTTTTT; CDR3: CASTRRGPNTGELFF
V: TRBV27; size: .; J: TRBJ1-3; D: .; DNA: TGTGCCAGCAGTGTTTCCGGGTCCTTCTCCTCGCTCTCTGGAAACACCATATATTTT; CDR3: CASSVSGSFSSLSGNTIYF
V: TRBV18; size: .; J: TRBJ1-1; D: TRBD1; DNA: TGTGCCAGCTCACCGGGACAGGGGGGAGAGAACACTGAAGCTTTCTTT; CDR3: CASSPGQGGENTEAFF
V: TRBV11-3; size: .; J: TRBJ2-1; D: TRBD2; DNA: TGTGCCAGCAGCTCCAAGCAGGGACTAGCGGGCCGGAATGAGCAGTTCTTC; CDR3: CASSSKQGLAGRNEQFF
V: TRBV4-3; size: .; J: TRBJ2-1; D: .; DNA: TGCGCCAGCAGCCAAGATCGGTGGCAGGCAGCCTACAATGAGCAGTTCTTC; CDR3: CASSQDRWQAAYNEQFF
V: TRBV7-8; size: .; J: TRBJ2-2; D: TRBD1; DNA: TGTGCCAGCAGCTCCGACCGGGACAGTACGAACACCGGGGAGCTGTTTTTT; CDR3: CASSSDRDSTNTGELFF
V: TRBV24-1; size: once; J: TRBJ2-2; D: .; DNA: TGTGCCACCAGTGATTTGCAGGTTAACACCGGGGAGCTGTTTTTT; CDR3: CATSDLQVNTGELFF